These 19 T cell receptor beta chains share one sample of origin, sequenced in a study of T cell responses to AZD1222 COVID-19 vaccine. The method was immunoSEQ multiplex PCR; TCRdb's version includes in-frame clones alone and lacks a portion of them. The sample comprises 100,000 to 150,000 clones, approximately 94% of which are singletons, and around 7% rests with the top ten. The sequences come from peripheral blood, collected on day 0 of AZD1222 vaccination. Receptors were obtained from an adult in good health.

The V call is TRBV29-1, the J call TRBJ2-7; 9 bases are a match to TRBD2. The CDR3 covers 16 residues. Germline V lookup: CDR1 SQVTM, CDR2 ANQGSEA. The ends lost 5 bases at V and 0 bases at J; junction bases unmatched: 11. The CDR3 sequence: CSVFGVREGNSYEQYF. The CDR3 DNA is TGCAGCGTTTTTGGGGTGCGGGAGGGTAACTCCTACGAGCAGTACTTC.

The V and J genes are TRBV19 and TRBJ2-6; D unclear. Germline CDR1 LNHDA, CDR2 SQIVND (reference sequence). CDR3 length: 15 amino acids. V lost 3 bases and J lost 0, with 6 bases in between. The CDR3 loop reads CASSIFGSGANVLTF. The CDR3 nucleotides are TGTGCCAGTAGTATCTTCGGCTCTGGGGCCAACGTCCTGACTTTC.

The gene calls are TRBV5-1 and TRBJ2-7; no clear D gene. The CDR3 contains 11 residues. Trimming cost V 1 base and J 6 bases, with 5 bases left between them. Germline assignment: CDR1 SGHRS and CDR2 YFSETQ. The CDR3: CASSLSTEQYF. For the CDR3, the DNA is TGCGCCAGCAGCTTGTCAACCGAGCAGTACTTC.

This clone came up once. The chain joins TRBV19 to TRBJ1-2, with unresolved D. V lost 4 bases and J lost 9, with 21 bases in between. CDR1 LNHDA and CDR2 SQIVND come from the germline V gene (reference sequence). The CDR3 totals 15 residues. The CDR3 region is CASSRGSSAGRSYTF. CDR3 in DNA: TGTGCCAGTAGTAGAGGGAGTTCCGCTGGTCGTAGCTACACCTTC. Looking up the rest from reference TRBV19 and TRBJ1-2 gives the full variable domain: DGGITQSPKYLFRKEGQNVTLSCEQNLNHDAMYWYRQDPGQGLRLIYYSQIVNDFQKGDIAEGYSVSREKKESFPLTVTSAQKNPTAFYLCASSRGSSAGRSYTFGSGTRLTVV.

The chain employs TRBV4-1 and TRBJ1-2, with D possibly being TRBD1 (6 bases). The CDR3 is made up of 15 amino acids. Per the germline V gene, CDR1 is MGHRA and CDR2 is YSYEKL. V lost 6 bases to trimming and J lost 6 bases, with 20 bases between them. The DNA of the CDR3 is TGCGCCAGCAGTCGGACCCGGCTAACAGGGAATGGCTACACCTTC. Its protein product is CASSRTRLTGNGYTF.

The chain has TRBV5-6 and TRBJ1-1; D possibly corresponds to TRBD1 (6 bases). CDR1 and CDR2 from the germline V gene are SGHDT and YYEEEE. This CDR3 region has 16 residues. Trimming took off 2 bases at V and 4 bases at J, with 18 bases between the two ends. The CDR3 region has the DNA TGTGCCAGCAGCTTTGGGAGCAGGGGACGAAGCACTGAAGCTTTCTTT. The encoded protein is CASSFGSRGRSTEAFF.

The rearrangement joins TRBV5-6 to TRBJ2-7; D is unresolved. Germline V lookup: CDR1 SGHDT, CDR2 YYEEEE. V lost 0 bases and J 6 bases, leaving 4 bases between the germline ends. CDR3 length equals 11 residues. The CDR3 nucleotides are TGTGCCAGCAGCTTGGGATTCGAGCAGTACTTC. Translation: CASSLGFEQYF.

The CDR3 loop is CASSRLQRGSDTQYF. The CDR3 DNA sequence: TGTGCCAGCTCCCGACTACAACGGGGGTCAGATACGCAGTATTTT. The chain is built from TRBV2 and TRBJ2-3; a weak D match, TRBD2 (6 bases). This CDR3 has 15 amino acids. Trimming stripped 8 bases from V and 4 bases from J, with 19 bases between. In germline, CDR1 is SNHLY, CDR2 FYNNEI.

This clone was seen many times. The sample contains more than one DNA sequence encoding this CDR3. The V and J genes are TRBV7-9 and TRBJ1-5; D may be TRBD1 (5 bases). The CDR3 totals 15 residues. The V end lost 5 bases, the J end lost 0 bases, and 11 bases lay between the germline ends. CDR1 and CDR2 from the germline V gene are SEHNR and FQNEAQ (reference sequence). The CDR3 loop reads CASSLGGYSNQPQHF. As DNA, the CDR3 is TGTGCCAGCAGCCTGGGGGGATATAGCAATCAGCCCCAGCATTTT.

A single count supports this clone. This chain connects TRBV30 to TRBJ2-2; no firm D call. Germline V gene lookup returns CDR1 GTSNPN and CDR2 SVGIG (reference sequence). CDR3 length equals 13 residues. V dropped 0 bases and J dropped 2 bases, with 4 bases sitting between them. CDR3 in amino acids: CAWSVFNTGELFF. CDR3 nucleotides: TGTGCCTGGAGTGTATTTAACACCGGGGAGCTGTTTTTT.

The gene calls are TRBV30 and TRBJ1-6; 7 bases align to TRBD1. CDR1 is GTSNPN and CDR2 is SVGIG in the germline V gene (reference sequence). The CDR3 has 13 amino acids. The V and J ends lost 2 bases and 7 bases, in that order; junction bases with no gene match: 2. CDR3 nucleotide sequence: TGTGCCTGGAGTTTACAGGGGAATTCACCCCTCCACTTT. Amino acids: CAWSLQGNSPLHF.

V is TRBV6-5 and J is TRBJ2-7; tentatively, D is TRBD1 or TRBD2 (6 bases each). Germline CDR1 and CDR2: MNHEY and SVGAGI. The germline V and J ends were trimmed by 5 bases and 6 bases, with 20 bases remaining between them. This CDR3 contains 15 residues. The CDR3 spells CASSPAGHPGTEQYF. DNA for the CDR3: TGTGCCAGCAGTCCGGCGGGACATCCAGGTACCGAGCAGTACTTC.

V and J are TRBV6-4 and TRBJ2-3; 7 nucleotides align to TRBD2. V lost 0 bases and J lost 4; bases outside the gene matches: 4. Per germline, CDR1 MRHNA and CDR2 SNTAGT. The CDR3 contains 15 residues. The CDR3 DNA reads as TGTGCCAGCAGTGACTCTGGCGGGAGATCAGATACGCAGTATTTT. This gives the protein CASSDSGGRSDTQYF.

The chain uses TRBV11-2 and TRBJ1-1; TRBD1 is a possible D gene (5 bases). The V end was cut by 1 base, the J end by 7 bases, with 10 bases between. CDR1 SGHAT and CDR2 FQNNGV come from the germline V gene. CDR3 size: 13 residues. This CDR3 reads CASSLVRGVEAFF. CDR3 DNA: TGTGCCAGCAGCTTAGTGAGGGGCGTTGAAGCTTTCTTT.

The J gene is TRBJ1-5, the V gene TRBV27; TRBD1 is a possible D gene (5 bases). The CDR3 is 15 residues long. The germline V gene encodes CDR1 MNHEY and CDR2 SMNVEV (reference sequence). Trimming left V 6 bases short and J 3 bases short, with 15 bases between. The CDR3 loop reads CASRSGQTFNQPQHF. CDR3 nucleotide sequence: TGTGCCAGCAGATCCGGACAAACTTTCAATCAGCCCCAGCATTTT.

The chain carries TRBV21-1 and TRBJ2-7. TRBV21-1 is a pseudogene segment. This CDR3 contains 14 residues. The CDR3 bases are TGTGCCAGCAGCCCCAAGCCACGGGGCGACGAGCAGTACTTC. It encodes CASSPKPRGDEQYF.

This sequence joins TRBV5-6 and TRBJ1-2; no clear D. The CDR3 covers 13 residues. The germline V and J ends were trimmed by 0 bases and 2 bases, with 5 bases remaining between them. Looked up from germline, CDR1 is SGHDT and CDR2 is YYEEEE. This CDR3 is CASSLAQNYGYTF. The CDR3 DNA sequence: TGTGCCAGCAGCTTGGCACAAAACTATGGCTACACCTTC. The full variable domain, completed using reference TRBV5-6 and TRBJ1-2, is DAGVTQSPTHLIKTRGQQVTLRCSPKSGHDTVSWYQQALGQGPQFIFQYYEEEERQRGNFPDRFSGHQFPNYSSELNVNALLLGDSALYLCASSLAQNYGYTFGSGTRLTVV.

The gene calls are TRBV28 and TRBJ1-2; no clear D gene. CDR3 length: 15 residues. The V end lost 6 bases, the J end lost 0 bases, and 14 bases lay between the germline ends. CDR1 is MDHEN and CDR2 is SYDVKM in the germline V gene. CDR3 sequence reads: CASRLSDRPNYGYTF. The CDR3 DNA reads TGTGCCAGCAGACTCTCGGACCGGCCTAACTATGGCTACACCTTC.

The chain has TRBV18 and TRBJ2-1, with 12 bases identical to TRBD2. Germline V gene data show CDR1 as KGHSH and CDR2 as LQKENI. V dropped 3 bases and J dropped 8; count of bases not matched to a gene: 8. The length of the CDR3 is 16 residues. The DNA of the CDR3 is TGTGCCAGCTCACCGCGGACTAGCGGGGCTGGGGATGAGCAGTTCTTC. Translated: CASSPRTSGAGDEQFF.